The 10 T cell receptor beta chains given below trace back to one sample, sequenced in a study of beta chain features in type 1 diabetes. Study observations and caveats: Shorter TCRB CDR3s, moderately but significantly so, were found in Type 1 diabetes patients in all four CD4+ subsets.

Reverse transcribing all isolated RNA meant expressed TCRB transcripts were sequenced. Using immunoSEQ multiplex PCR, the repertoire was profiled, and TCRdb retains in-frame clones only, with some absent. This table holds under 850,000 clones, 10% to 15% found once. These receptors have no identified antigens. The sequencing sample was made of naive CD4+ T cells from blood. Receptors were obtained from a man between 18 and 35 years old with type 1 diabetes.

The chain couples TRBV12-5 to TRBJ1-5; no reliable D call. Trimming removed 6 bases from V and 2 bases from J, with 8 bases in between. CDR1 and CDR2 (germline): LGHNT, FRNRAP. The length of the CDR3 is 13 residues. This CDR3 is CASGPLGNQPQHF. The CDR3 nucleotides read TGTGCTAGTGGCCCCCTCGGCAATCAGCCCCAGCATTTT.

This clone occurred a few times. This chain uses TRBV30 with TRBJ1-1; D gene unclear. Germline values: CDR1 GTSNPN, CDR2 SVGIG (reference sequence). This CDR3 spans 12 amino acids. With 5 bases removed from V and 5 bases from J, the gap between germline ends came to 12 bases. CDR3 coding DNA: TGTGCCTGGGGGCAGGAATATACTGAAGCTTTCTTT. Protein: CAWGQEYTEAFF.

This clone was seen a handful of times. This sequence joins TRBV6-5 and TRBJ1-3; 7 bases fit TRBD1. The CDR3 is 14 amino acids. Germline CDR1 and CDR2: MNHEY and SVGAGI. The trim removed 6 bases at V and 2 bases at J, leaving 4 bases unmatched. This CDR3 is CASSLQGAGNTIYF. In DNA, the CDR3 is TGTGCCAGCAGCCTTCAGGGGGCTGGAAACACCATATATTTT.

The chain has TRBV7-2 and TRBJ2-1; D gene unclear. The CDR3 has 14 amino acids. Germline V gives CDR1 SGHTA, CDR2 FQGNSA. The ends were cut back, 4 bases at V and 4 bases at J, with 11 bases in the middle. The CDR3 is CASSYSLGYNEQFF. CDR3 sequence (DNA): TGTGCCAGCAGCTACTCCCTCGGATACAATGAGCAGTTCTTC.

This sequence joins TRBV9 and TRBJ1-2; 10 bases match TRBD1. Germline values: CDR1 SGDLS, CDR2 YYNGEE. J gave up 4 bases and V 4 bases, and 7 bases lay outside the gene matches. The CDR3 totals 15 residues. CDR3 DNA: TGTGCCAGCAGCCCTGACAGGGGGCGCTTCTATGGCTACACCTTC. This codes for CASSPDRGRFYGYTF.

Here the CDR3 reads CASSYRNTGELFF. In DNA, the CDR3 is TGTGCCAGCTCCTACAGAAACACCGGGGAGCTGTTTTTT. The rearrangement links TRBV28 to TRBJ2-2; D gene uncertain. The V gene lost 8 bases and the J gene lost 2 bases, with 9 bases spanning the gap. The CDR3 length is 13 residues. CDR1 and CDR2 from the germline V gene are MDHEN and SYDVKM. The full variable domain, in which reference TRBV28 and TRBJ2-2 provide the parts outside the CDR3, is DVKVTQSSRYLVKRTGEKVFLECVQDMDHENMFWYRQDPGLGLRLIYFSYDVKMKEKGDIPEGYSVSREKKERFSLILESASTNQTSMYLCASSYRNTGELFFGEGSRLTVL.

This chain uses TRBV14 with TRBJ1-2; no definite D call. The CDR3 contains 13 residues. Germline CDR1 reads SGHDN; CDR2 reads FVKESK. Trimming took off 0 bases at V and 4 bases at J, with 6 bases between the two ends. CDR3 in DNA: TGTGCCAGCAGCCAAGACGAGGCCTATGGCTACACCTTC. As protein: CASSQDEAYGYTF.

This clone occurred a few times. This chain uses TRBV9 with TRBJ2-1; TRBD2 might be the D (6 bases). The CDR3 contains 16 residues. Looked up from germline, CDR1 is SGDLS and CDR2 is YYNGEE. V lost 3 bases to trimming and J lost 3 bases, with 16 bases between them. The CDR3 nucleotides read TGTGCCAGCAGCGGAATACTAGCTACTGGCTACAATGAGCAGTTCTTC. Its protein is CASSGILATGYNEQFF.

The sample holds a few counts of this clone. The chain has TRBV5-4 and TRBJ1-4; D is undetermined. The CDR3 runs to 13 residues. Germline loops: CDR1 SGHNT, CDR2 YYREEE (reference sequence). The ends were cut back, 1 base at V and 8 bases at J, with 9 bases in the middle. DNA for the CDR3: TGTGCCAGCAGCTTGTTTCAGGACGAAAAACTGTTTTTT. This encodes CASSLFQDEKLFF.

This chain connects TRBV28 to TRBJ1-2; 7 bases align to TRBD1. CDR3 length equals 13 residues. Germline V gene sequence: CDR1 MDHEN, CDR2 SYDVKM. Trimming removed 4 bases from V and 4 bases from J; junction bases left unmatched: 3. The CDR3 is CASSWGQSYGYTF. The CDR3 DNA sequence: TGTGCCAGCAGTTGGGGACAGAGCTATGGCTACACCTTC.